Listed below are T cell receptor beta chains from one sample, sequenced in a study of cytomegalovirus exposure and HLA in healthy donors. Using immunoSEQ multiplex PCR, the repertoire was profiled, and TCRdb retains in-frame clones only, with some absent. The sample lists over 150,000 clones, roughly 90% occurring once. What was sequenced was PBMCs. These receptors all come from a man aged 18 to 30 in good health and CMV-seropositive. CDR3s include the opening cysteine and the closing phenylalanine or tryptophan. The D gene is left open where the match is weak. For some rows the clone size is stated as once, few or many, or as a class when expanded; others skip it.

v_call	j_call	d_call	clone_size	cdr3_nt	cdr3_aa
TRBV5-1	TRBJ2-2	TRBD2	.	TGCGCCAGCAGCAGCGGGAGGGCCTCCGGGGAGCTGTTTTTT	CASSSGRASGELFF
TRBV2	TRBJ2-2	TRBD1	.	TGTGCCAGCAGGTTTCTAGGGGGCTCGGACACCGGGGAGCTGTTTTTT	CASRFLGGSDTGELFF
TRBV11-2	TRBJ1-5	TRBD1	.	TGTGCCAGCAGCTTGGGACAGGGTAGCAATCAGCCCCAGCATTTT	CASSLGQGSNQPQHF
TRBV5-1	TRBJ2-5	TRBD1	few	TGCGCCAGCAGCCCAGGACAGGGGTCGCGGTTGAACCAAGAGACCCAGTACTTC	CASSPGQGSRLNQETQYF
TRBV7-3	TRBJ2-3	.	.	TGTGCCAGCAGCCAAGGAGGGACGGGAGATACGCAGTATTTT	CASSQGGTGDTQYF
TRBV7-8	TRBJ2-2	.	.	TGTGCCAGCAGCTTCACAGGGACGGCGAGAACCGGGGAGCTGTTTTTT	CASSFTGTARTGELFF
TRBV6-5	TRBJ2-7	TRBD1	.	TGTGCCAGCAGTTACCGAGGACAGGGCTACGAGCAGTACTTC	CASSYRGQGYEQYF
TRBV6-5	TRBJ2-7	.	.	TGTGCCAGCAGTTACTCCAGGACTCCCTGGGGTGAAGAGCAGTACTTC	CASSYSRTPWGEEQYF
TRBV27	TRBJ2-1	.	once	TGTGCCAGCTCCCCCTCTTTAGCGAACTCGCTTTATGAGCAGTTCTTC	CASSPSLANSLYEQFF
TRBV28	TRBJ2-3	TRBD2	.	TGTGCCAGCAGTTTATCCCCTAGCGGGGTCACAGATACGCAGTATTTT	CASSLSPSGVTDTQYF
TRBV7-8	TRBJ1-1	TRBD1	once	TGTGCCAGCAGCCTAGACCGATTAGGGGGCCACCCGAGGACTGAAGCTTTCTTT	CASSLDRLGGHPRTEAFF
TRBV19	TRBJ1-2	.	.	TGTGCCAGTAATAAAGCGGATAACTATGGCTACACCTTC	CASNKADNYGYTF
TRBV6-1	TRBJ2-7	TRBD2	.	TGTGCCAGCAGCGGACTAGCGGGAGGGAAGCAGTACTTC	CASSGLAGGKQYF
TRBV2	TRBJ1-5	TRBD1	few	TGTGCCAGCAGTGTAGCCGCAGGGGGCGGGCAGCCCCAGCATTTT	CASSVAAGGGQPQHF
TRBV28	TRBJ2-7	TRBD1	.	TGTGCCAGCAGGACGGGACAGGGGTCATCCTACGAGCAGTACTTC	CASRTGQGSSYEQYF
TRBV5-1	TRBJ2-7	.	.	TGCGCCAGCAGCTCCCCCGAGAGGAGTAGCGACGAGCAGTACTTC	CASSSPERSSDEQYF
TRBV4-1	TRBJ1-5	TRBD1	.	TGCGCCAGCAGCCCAATGACAGGGTACGCCAATCAGCCCCAGCATTTT	CASSPMTGYANQPQHF
TRBV5-1	TRBJ2-1	.	.	TGCGCCAGCAGCTTGGGACAGGCCTGGTACAATGAGCAGTTCTTC	CASSLGQAWYNEQFF
TRBV18	TRBJ2-7	.	.	TGTGCCAGCTCACCACCTAGCTTACCCGAGCAGTACTTC	CASSPPSLPEQYF
TRBV6-5	TRBJ2-7	.	few	TGTGCCACGGGTCCCTCCAACTACGAGCAGTACTTC	CATGPSNYEQYF